One sample yielded the 15 T cell receptor beta chains listed below, sequenced in a study of esophageal squamous cell carcinoma under preoperative chemotherapy. In TCRdb, the PCR reads were re-called with MiXCR into one record per CDR3 protein. The sample holds approximately 30,000 distinct CDR3 sequences; roughly half are singletons and the top ten take around 12%. The time point: before preoperative PTX-NDP chemotherapy. Sample acquisition took place from a patient given preoperative chemotherapy. These receptors originate from a human donor with esophageal squamous cell carcinoma. The donor label of this sample is uncertain.

The chain links TRBV7-2 to TRBJ2-3; tentatively, D is TRBD2 (6 bases). The DNA end lines up better with TRBJ2-7; the J call may be wrong. This CDR3 comprises 17 residues. Per germline, CDR1 SGHTA and CDR2 FQGNSA. The CDR3 bases are TGTGCCAGCAGCGTGAGACTAGGGAGCGCGAGCCCAGATACGCAGTACTTC. It encodes CASSVRLGSASPDTQYF.

This clonotype has just a few counts. This rearrangement joins TRBV7-6 to TRBJ1-1, with a tentative D call TRBD1 (6 bases). The CDR3 is made up of 13 amino acids. Trimming stripped 0 bases from V and 5 bases from J, with 7 bases between. Germline CDR1 and CDR2: SGHVS and FNYEAQ. The CDR3 loop is CASSLAGTTEAFF. In DNA, the CDR3 is TGTGCCAGCAGCTTAGCCGGGACAACTGAAGCTTTCTTT.

CDR3 nucleotides: TGTGCCAGCAGCACCCCAGGGGGCACGTATGGCTACACCTTC. This sequence encodes CASSTPGGTYGYTF. V and J are TRBV6-2 or TRBV6-3 and TRBJ1-2; 8 bases line up with TRBD1. Germline CDR1 is MNHEY and CDR2 is SVGEGT. The CDR3 length is 14 residues. V was clipped by 6 bases and J by 5 bases; unmatched bases: 8.

This rearrangement joins TRBV7-6 to TRBJ2-5, with a weak D call TRBD2 (5 bases). The CDR3 length is 14 residues. Germline-derived CDR1 and CDR2 are SGHVS and FNYEAQ. The CDR3 is CAGSGGSDQETQYF. Written as DNA, the CDR3 is TGTGCGGGGAGCGGAGGCAGTGACCAAGAGACCCAGTACTTC.

This clonotype was recorded many times. The rearrangement joins TRBV11-2 to TRBJ2-3, with unresolved D. This CDR3 is built from 16 residues. Trimming took off 1 base at V and 3 bases at J, with 14 bases between the two ends. Per germline, CDR1 SGHAT and CDR2 FQNNGV. This chain's CDR3 is CASSLGFQQFTDTQYF. As DNA, the CDR3 is TGTGCCAGCAGCTTAGGCTTCCAGCAGTTTACAGATACGCAGTATTTT.

This clonotype was seen ten or more times. This chain connects TRBV5-6 to TRBJ2-7; D ambiguous. Trimming took 1 base from V and 0 from J, leaving 2 bases between them. The V gene's germline CDR1 is SGHDT and CDR2 YYEEEE. There are 12 residues in the CDR3. The CDR3 sequence is CASSLSSYEQYF. The CDR3 region has the DNA TGTGCCAGCAGCTTGAGCTCCTACGAGCAGTACTTC.

About this clonotype: Germline and junction disagree at one end, which may indicate a read error. J is TRBJ2-3 and V is TRBV6-1; a possible D gene is TRBD2 (7 bases). The CDR3 consists of 14 residues. Looked up from germline, CDR1 is MNHNS and CDR2 is SASEGT. The CDR3 loop is CASMGAGVADMQYF. CDR3 nucleotide sequence: TGTGCCAGCATGGGGGCGGGAGTCGCAGATATGCAGTATTTT.

V and J are TRBV4-1 and TRBJ2-1; 9 bases are a match to TRBD2. Trimming took 3 bases from V and 10 from J; bases not matched to a gene: 10. The CDR3 extends over 15 amino acids. Germline V lookup: CDR1 MGHRA, CDR2 YSYEKL. The CDR3 region is CASSQESGRSYEQFF. The CDR3 DNA reads as TGCGCCAGCAGCCAGGAAAGCGGGAGGTCCTACGAGCAGTTCTTC.

This clonotype was seen only a few times. The chain combines TRBV7-2 with TRBJ2-4; 7 positions match TRBD2. V lost 1 base and J lost 6; bases outside the gene matches: 9. The CDR3 sequence is 16 residues long. Germline V gene data show CDR1 as SGHTA and CDR2 as FQGNSA. In DNA form, the CDR3 reads TGTGCCAGCAGCTTAGGAGCCTCAGCGGGAACAAACATTCAGTACTTC. Translating gives CASSLGASAGTNIQYF.

This clonotype was seen a few times. The rearrangement links TRBV6-1 to TRBJ1-3; weak D call: TRBD1 (5 bases). V lost 8 bases and J 4 bases, leaving 21 bases between the germline ends. There are 16 residues in the CDR3. In germline, CDR1 is MNHNS, CDR2 SASEGT. In DNA form, the CDR3 reads TGTGCCAGCCATAAAACCTCGGCGGGGACCGGAAACACCATATATTTT. Protein: CASHKTSAGTGNTIYF.

To note about this clonotype: Sequence at one end of the junction differs from germline and may be a read error. The chain carries TRBV7-2 and TRBJ2-5, with TRBD2 as a possible D gene (6 bases). The CDR3 is 16 residues long. Germline values: CDR1 SGHTA, CDR2 FQGNSA. This CDR3 reads CASRLAGRGDKKTQYF. As DNA, the CDR3 is TGTGCCAGCAGGTTAGCCGGGCGGGGTGACAAAAAGACCCAGTACTTC.

Turning to this clonotype: A read error is likely, as this CDR3 ends without the conserved phenylalanine or tryptophan. The DNA is omitted, as the CDR3 cannot be located on it reliably, and the CDR3 follows TCRdb's listing. The chain couples TRBV7-2 to TRBJ2-5; the D segment call TRBD2 is taken from the table without a DNA check. Germline CDR1 SGHTA, CDR2 FQGNSA. Including both end residues, the CDR3 is 16 amino acids long. CDR3: CASSLVRAGGQETRYS.

The V gene is TRBV5-6, the J gene TRBJ2-1, with 10 bases aligning to TRBD2. The CDR3 contains 16 residues. Germline V gene data show CDR1 as SGHDT and CDR2 as YYEEEE. After removal of 4 bases from V and 5 bases from J, the junction contained 9 bases not matched to a gene. This CDR3 is CASSGSSGRSDNEQFF. CDR3 DNA: TGTGCCAGCAGCGGGAGTAGCGGGAGGTCCGACAATGAGCAGTTCTTC.

The V gene is TRBV27, the J gene TRBJ2-1; 7 nucleotides match TRBD2. There are 16 residues in the CDR3. The V gene's germline CDR1 is MNHEY and CDR2 SMNVEV (reference sequence). V lost 6 bases to trimming and J lost 13 bases; unmatched junction nucleotides: 21. CDR3 amino acids: CASRPTYSGSYQTQFF. The CDR3 nucleotides are TGTGCCAGCAGACCCACCTATAGCGGGTCTTATCAGACCCAGTTCTTC.

This clonotype showed up many times. The rearrangement links TRBV7-6 to TRBJ2-7; a possible D gene is TRBD1 (6 bases). The CDR3 contains 15 residues. Trimming stripped 1 base from V and 2 bases from J, with 12 bases between. Germline lookup yields CDR1 SGHVS and CDR2 FNYEAQ. DNA of the CDR3: TGTGCCAGCAGCTTAGGGGCCGGGACAACCTACGAGCAGTACTTC. Protein sequence: CASSLGAGTTYEQYF.